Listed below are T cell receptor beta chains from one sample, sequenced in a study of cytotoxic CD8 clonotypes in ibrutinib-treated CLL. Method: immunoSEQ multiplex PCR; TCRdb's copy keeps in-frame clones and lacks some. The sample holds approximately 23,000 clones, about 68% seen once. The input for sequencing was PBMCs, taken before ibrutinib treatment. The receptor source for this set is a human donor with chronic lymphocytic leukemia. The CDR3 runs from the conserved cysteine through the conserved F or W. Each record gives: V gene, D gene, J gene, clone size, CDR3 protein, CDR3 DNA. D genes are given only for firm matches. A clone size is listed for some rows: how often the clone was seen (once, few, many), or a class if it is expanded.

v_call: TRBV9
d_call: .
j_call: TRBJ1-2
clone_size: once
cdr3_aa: CASSVDRLQSNYGYTF
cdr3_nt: TGTGCCAGCAGCGTAGACAGGCTACAATCTAACTATGGCTACACCTTC

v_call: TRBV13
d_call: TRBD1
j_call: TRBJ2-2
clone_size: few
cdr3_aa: CASSPWTGGELFF
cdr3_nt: TGTGCCAGCAGCCCATGGACAGGCGGGGAGCTGTTTTTT

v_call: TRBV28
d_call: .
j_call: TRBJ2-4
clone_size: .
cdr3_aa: CASSLGSRAGKNIQYF
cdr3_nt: TGTGCCAGCAGTTTGGGGTCCCGGGCCGGCAAAAACATTCAGTACTTC

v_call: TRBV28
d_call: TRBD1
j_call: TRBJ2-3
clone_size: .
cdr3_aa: CASATGGKTDTQYF
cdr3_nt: TGTGCCAGCGCGACAGGGGGGAAGACAGATACGCAGTATTTT

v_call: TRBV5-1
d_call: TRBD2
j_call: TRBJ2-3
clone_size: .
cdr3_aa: CASSLTTSGSYTQYF
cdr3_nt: TGCGCCAGCAGCTTGACGACTAGCGGGAGCTATACGCAGTATTTT

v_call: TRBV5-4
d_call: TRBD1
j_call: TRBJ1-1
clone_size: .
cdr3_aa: CASSAFLGTANTEAFF
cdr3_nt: TGTGCCAGCAGCGCCTTTTTGGGGACAGCCAACACTGAAGCTTTCTTT

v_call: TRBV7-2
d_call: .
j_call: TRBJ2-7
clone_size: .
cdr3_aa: CASSPQQGVSEQYF
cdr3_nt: TGTGCCAGCAGCCCCCAACAGGGAGTTAGCGAGCAGTACTTC

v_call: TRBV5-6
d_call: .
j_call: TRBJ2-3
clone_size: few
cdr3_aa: CASSLEGWERGTDTQYF
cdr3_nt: TGTGCCAGCAGCCTGGAGGGGTGGGAGAGGGGCACAGATACGCAGTATTTT

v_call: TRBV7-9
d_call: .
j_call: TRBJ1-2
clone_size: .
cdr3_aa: CASSSNNYGYTF
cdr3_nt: TGTGCCAGCAGCTCTAATAACTATGGCTACACCTTC

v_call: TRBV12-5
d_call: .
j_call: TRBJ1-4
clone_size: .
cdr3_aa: CASRADATNEKLFF
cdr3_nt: TGTGCTAGTCGGGCGGATGCAACTAATGAAAAACTGTTTTTT

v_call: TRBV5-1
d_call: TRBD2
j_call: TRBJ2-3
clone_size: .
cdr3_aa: CASSLRSSGGAADTQYF
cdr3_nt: TGCGCCAGCAGCTTGAGGTCTAGCGGGGGGGCAGCGGATACGCAGTATTTT

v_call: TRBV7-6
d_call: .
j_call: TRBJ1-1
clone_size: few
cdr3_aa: CASSSRTALNTEAFF
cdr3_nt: TGTGCCAGCAGCTCCCGGACAGCTCTAAACACTGAAGCTTTCTTT

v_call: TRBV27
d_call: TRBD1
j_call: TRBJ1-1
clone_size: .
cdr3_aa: CASSSDRGTEAFF
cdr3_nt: TGTGCCAGCAGTTCTGACAGGGGGACTGAAGCTTTCTTT

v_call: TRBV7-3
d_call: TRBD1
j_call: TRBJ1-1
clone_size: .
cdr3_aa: CASSAQGPLNTEAFF
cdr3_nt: TGTGCCAGCAGCGCACAGGGGCCCCTGAACACTGAAGCTTTCTTT

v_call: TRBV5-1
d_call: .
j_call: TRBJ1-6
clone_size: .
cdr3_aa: CASSLGLSSYNSPLHF
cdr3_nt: TGCGCCAGCAGCTTGGGACTGAGCTCCTATAATTCACCCCTCCACTTT

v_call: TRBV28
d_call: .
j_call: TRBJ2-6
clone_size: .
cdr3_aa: CASSSSLTQSRANVLTF
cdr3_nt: TGTGCCAGCAGTAGCAGCTTGACACAAAGTCGGGCCAACGTCCTGACTTTC